Only a few counts were recorded for the clone carrying this T cell receptor (beta chain). The antigen is unknown. The data are from a study of CD8 T cells in ankylosing spondylitis. Study-wide findings and caveats: Some motif variants were previously reported in reactive arthritis synovial fluid and blood. A TCR beta motif of fewer than ten highly homologous variants seemed to mark ankylosing spondylitis blood. Disease-linked clones were reportedly significantly enriched in matched ankylosing spondylitis synovial fluid.

With molecular barcodes, quantitative 5'-RACE was used to make the TCR beta libraries. TCRdb re-called the 5' RACE reads through MiXCR, storing one row per CDR3 protein. The repertoire holds about 310,000 distinct CDR3 sequences, with around 21% as singletons. This CDR3 contains 14 residues. With 4 bases clipped from V and 5 bases from J, the junction kept 6 bases outside the gene matches. Germline V gives CDR1 KGHDR, CDR2 SFDVKD. Sequenced sample: blood, either unsorted or a sorted T cell fraction (not recorded which). The rearrangement uses TRBV24-1 and TRBJ2-5; 7 bases line up with TRBD2. The TCR was taken from a female donor with ankylosing spondylitis or in good health (not recorded which). CDR3 region: CATSDPSGMETQYF. The CDR3 nucleotides are TGTGCCACCAGTGACCCCAGCGGGATGGAGACCCAGTACTTC.